This T cell receptor (beta chain) was sequenced in a study of T cells in Graves' hyperthyroidism and ophthalmopathy (dated by TCRdb to between 2017 and 2020). About the investigation overall: Peripheral blood was collected at initial diagnosis, before any treatment. A discovery cohort of approximately 100 patients, roughly 45 with Graves' ophthalmopathy and about 58 with stable Graves' hyperthyroidism, was used to find distinguishing TCR V-J signatures. Whether ophthalmopathy could be predicted prospectively was tested in an independent validation cohort made up of fewer than 20 hyperthyroidism patients plus 17 patients who later progressed to ophthalmopathy. The 75 to 100 discovery patients were divided at random into training and test sets in a 7:3 ratio. In addition, the study compared T-cell repertoires in thyroid tissue and in blood from roughly six Graves' hyperthyroidism patients. After blood sampling, hyperthyroidism patients were treated with methimazole at a starting dose of 30 mg daily, and ophthalmopathy patients were treated with high-dose intravenous methylprednisolone. The paper describes TCR Vbeta CDR3 sequencing of 135 peripheral blood samples, made up of 43 ophthalmopathy patients, roughly 80 hyperthyroidism patients and around 17 progressor patients. Beyond this particular receptor, the publication reports: In cross-validation, a model built on a 13 V-J signature told ophthalmopathy apart from stable hyperthyroidism with approximately 90% sensitivity and approximately 81% specificity, and in testing the same model reached 80%/75%. Most expanded thyroid clonotypes (frequency above 0.001) were also found in blood, which suggests that blood repertoires may mirror thyroid immune responses. In validation, progression to ophthalmopathy was predicted by the model with almost 71% sensitivity and roughly 76% specificity, a median of 6.5 months before onset. No statistical method was used to fix the sample size in advance, and group allocation was not hidden from the investigators.

This clonotype was seen only a few times. Its target antigen remains unknown. No much larger clonotype is one base removed from it; base qualities were not supplied. V ends up 6 bases short and J 0 bases short, with an unmatched junction base count of 5. Counted from cysteine to phenylalanine, this CDR3 has 13 amino acids. The CDR3 DNA has 39 bases and is translated from base 1. The germline V gene (reference sequence) supplies CDR1 DFQATT and CDR2 SNEGSKA. Stable Graves' hyperthyroidism was defined as the absence of progression to ophthalmopathy over 18 months of follow-up. Hyperthyroidism patients were aged 18 to 65 years and newly diagnosed, with disease duration of less than 2 months. Exclusion was applied to patients with uncontrolled infections, other autoimmune diseases, pregnancy or lactation. Diagnoses relied on clinical symptoms, serum thyroxine and TRAb, thyroid ultrasound and orbital computed tomography. PBMCs were separated from roughly 10 ml of fresh peripheral blood using Ficoll-Paque density gradient centrifugation. Trizol reagent was used to extract total RNA, and RNA quality was then checked on an Agilent 2100 Bioanalyzer.

The TCR beta CDR3 regions were amplified from the RNA transcripts. A first-round RT-PCR of the TCR CDR3 used the HTBI primer set with the Qiagen OneStep RT-PCR kit. A second multiplex PCR round built the libraries, followed by size selection and purification. Paired-end sequencing of the libraries was performed with 100 bp reads on an Illumina HiSeq2000. For the original study's pipeline: Raw data were processed with SOAPnuke, discarding reads with adapters, uncalled bases, mean Phred below 15, or no exact constant-primer or identifier match. COPE v1.2.5 was used to merge the high-quality paired reads, and each unique nucleotide sequence was defined as a clonotype. MiTCR v1.1 was used to align clonotypes to the IMGT TRBV, TRBD and TRBJ reference segments. The analysis included only V-J combinations with a frequency above 0.0001, which together covered about 99% of the repertoires. The TCS score was defined as the ratio of F50 (clonal expansion) to E x V (chaos), calculated using BLOSUM62-based TCRdist between CDR3 peptides within each V-J. Welch's t-statistics and random forest reduced roughly 540 V-J features to roughly 13, which were used in a naive Bayes classifier (R e1071). In-frame beta chains were kept once TCRdb had trimmed the public reads at Q25 with fastp and called clones with MiXCR. Merged by CDR3 protein, the rows form single entries marked with the most common genes and DNA. The V and J calls reflect TCRdb's pipeline rather than the authors' work. This sample holds about 720,000 distinct CDR3 sequences; roughly 15% were observed only once. The top ten constitute 8.4% of the sample.

The chain is made from TRBV20-1 and TRBJ2-7, with 7 middle bases fitting TRBD1. The receptor comes from a man between 18 and 35 years old with Graves' hyperthyroidism. The source material was blood. The DNA sequence follows: TGCAGTGCCGGGACAGAAATCTCCTACGAGCAGTACTTC. It encodes CSAGTEISYEQYF.